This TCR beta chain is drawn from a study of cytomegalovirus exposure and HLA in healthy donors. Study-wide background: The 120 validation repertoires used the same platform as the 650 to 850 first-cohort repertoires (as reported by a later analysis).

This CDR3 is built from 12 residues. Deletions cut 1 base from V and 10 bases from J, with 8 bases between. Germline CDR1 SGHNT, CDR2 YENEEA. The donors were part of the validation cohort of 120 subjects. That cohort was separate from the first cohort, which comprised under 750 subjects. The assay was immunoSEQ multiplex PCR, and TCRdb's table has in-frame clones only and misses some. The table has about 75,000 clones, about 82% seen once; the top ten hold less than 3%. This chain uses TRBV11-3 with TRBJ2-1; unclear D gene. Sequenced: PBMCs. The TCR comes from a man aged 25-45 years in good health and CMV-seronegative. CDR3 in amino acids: CASSLVHQEQFF. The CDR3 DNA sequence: TGTGCCAGCAGCTTAGTTCATCAGGAGCAGTTCTTC.